The 8 T cell receptor beta chains listed next were all sequenced from one sample in a study of T cells after posttransplantation cyclophosphamide. Assay: immunoSEQ multiplex PCR; the TCRdb copy retains only in-frame clones and omits some. The counts give over 25,000 clones, none of them seen only once; 1.5% is held by the top ten. Material for sequencing was PBMCs. These receptors came from a man aged 50 to 59 in good health, CMV-negative, and a related stem cell transplant donor.

The chain employs TRBV19 and TRBJ2-5; D is unresolved. The last part of the DNA fits TRBJ2-7 better; the J call may be wrong. The CDR3 totals 15 residues. Germline V CDR1 and CDR2: LNHDA, SQIVND (reference sequence). CDR3 residues: CASSMESRNSYEQYF. For the CDR3, the DNA is TGTGCCAGTAGTATGGAGTCACGGAACTCCTACGAGCAGTACTTC.

This clone was observed many times. V usage is TRBV29-1 and J usage is TRBJ1-2, with 8 bases aligning to TRBD1. The CDR3 spans 12 residues. Germline CDR1 is SQVTM and CDR2 is ANQGSEA. J gave up 5 bases and V 6 bases, and 5 bases lay outside the gene matches. The CDR3 coding sequence is TGCAGCGTGACAGGGGTGGGATATGGCTACACCTTC. This codes for CSVTGVGYGYTF. Full variable domain (missing parts from reference TRBV29-1 and TRBJ1-2): SAVISQKPSRDICQRGTSLTIQCQVDSQVTMMFWYRQQPGQSLTLIATANQGSEATYESGFVIDKFPISRPNLTFSTLTVSNMSPEDSSIYLCSVTGVGYGYTFGSGTRLTVV.

This clone was counted many times. This chain uses TRBV2 with TRBJ1-1; TRBD1 matches 8 bases. Germline values: CDR1 SNHLY, CDR2 FYNNEI. This CDR3 has 17 residues. Losses at the gene ends were 0 bases for V and 7 bases for J; bases not matched to a gene: 13. The CDR3 loop reads CASSEAVDRGRPREAFF. CDR3 bases: TGTGCCAGCAGTGAAGCGGTCGACAGGGGCCGGCCCCGTGAAGCTTTCTTT.

This clone was seen ten or more times. The chain is built from TRBV6-5 and TRBJ2-7, with 7 nucleotides matching TRBD1. The CDR3 consists of 14 residues. J gave up 3 bases and V 6 bases, and 8 bases lay outside the gene matches. Germline V gene sequence: CDR1 MNHEY, CDR2 SVGAGI. The CDR3 DNA follows: TGTGCCAGCAGCCCTGGAACAGGGGTCTACGAGCAGTACTTC. Translated, it gives CASSPGTGVYEQYF.

This clone has at least ten counts. The chain carries TRBV6-4 and TRBJ2-5; 10 nucleotides line up with TRBD2. Germline CDR1 reads MRHNA; CDR2 reads SNTAGT. The CDR3 is 16 residues long. The V segment lost 4 bases and the J segment 2 bases; nucleotides outside the gene matches: 7. The CDR3 spells CASSARASGSQETQYF. The CDR3 DNA is TGTGCCAGCAGTGCGCGGGCTAGCGGGAGTCAAGAGACCCAGTACTTC.

This clone was recorded at least ten times. The chain is built from TRBV7-8 and TRBJ2-1, with a tentative D call TRBD2 (7 bases). The CDR3 length is 15 residues. V gave up 0 bases and J gave up 4 bases, with 10 bases separating them. Germline values: CDR1 SGHVS, CDR2 FQNEAQ. The CDR3 sequence: CASSLAGGRYNEQFF. The CDR3 coding sequence is TGTGCCAGCAGCTTAGCGGGGGGGCGGTACAATGAGCAGTTCTTC.

This clone was counted many times. The chain uses TRBV2 and TRBJ2-7; possibly TRBD1 for D (5 bases). Germline values: CDR1 SNHLY, CDR2 FYNNEI. V was shortened by 6 bases and J by 6 bases, with 15 bases between the two germline ends. The CDR3 is 13 residues long. This CDR3 is CASSDQGMGEQYF. CDR3 bases: TGTGCCAGCAGCGATCAGGGCATGGGCGAGCAGTACTTC. Complete variable domain (other parts from reference TRBV2 and TRBJ2-7): EPEVTQTPSHQVTQMGQEVILRCVPISNHLYFYWYRQILGQKVEFLVSFYNNEISEKSEIFDDQFSVERPDGSNFTLKIRSTKLEDSAMYFCASSDQGMGEQYFGPGTRLTVT.

At least ten counts were recorded for this clone. This chain links TRBV5-1 with TRBJ2-5; 9 bases agree with TRBD2. CDR1 and CDR2 from the germline V gene are SGHRS and YFSETQ. The CDR3 extends over 16 amino acids. J lost 4 bases, V lost 0 bases, and 7 bases had no gene match. CDR3 nucleotides: TGCGCCAGCAGCTTGGCCGGCGGGGGGGCAGGAGAGACCCAGTACTTC. This sequence encodes CASSLAGGGAGETQYF.